Listed here is a single TCR beta chain. Its target is unknown. The record originates from a study of cytomegalovirus exposure and HLA in healthy donors. General observations from the study: Some public TCRs appeared in many individuals, while most sequences were rare. Altogether, about 160 TCR beta chains were recorded as cytomegalovirus-associated.

The primer mix had 60 Vbeta and 13 Jbeta primers. Clones were read by immunoSEQ multiplex PCR, and TCRdb kept only the in-frame ones, dropping some. This sample yields under 250,000 clones, of which 80% to 85% are seen a single time; roughly 0.66% belongs to the top ten. Sequencing was carried out using PBMCs. The source of this sequence is a boy younger than 10 in good health and CMV-seronegative.

The CDR3: CSVAKAGDRDEQYF. The CDR3 DNA sequence: TGCAGCGTTGCTAAGGCAGGGGACCGGGACGAGCAGTACTTC. V usage is TRBV29-1 and J usage is TRBJ2-7; D is perhaps TRBD1 (6 bases). Trimming stripped 4 bases from V and 5 bases from J, with 18 bases between. Germline CDR1 reads SQVTM; CDR2 reads ANQGSEA. The CDR3 spans 14 residues.